The 32 T cell receptor beta chains below were found in one sample sequenced in a study of T cells after posttransplantation cyclophosphamide. Data came from immunoSEQ multiplex PCR; TCRdb stores just in-frame clones and leaves some out. This sample carries 30,000 to 40,000 clones and no singletons, and over 2% goes to the top ten. Material for sequencing was PBMCs. All receptors come from a man aged 50 to 60 in good health, CMV-negative, and a related stem cell transplant donor.

The chain joins TRBV5-4 to TRBJ2-1; no clear D gene. CDR3 length: 14 amino acids. Germline CDR1 and CDR2: SGHNT and YYREEE (reference sequence). Trimming left V 0 bases short and J 4 bases short, with 8 bases between. The CDR3 DNA is TGTGCCAGCAGCTTGGGCAGGTTTTACAATGAGCAGTTCTTC. Protein sequence: CASSLGRFYNEQFF.

This clone was found many times. The V gene is TRBV18, the J gene TRBJ2-2; D gene uncertain. V was cut by 3 bases and J by 4 bases, with 3 bases left in between. The CDR3 is 12 residues long. CDR1 is KGHSH, CDR2 LQKENI, per germline. CDR3 sequence: CASSPSTGELFF. In DNA, the CDR3 is TGTGCCAGCTCACCCTCCACCGGGGAGCTGTTTTTT.

This clone was observed many times. CDR3 residues: CASSSRQGEGETQYF. CDR3 in DNA: TGTGCCAGCAGCTCCCGACAGGGAGAGGGAGAGACCCAGTACTTC. This chain joins TRBV11-3 and TRBJ2-5; 7 bases fit TRBD1. The germline V gene has CDR1 SGHNT and CDR2 YENEEA. CDR3 length equals 15 residues. V gave up 4 bases and J gave up 4 bases; unmatched junction bases: 9.

In this sample, this clone turned up many times. V is TRBV6-1 and J is TRBJ2-5, with a possible D match to TRBD2 (5 bases). The CDR3 has 14 residues. Trimming cost V 6 bases and J 2 bases, with 13 bases left between them. The V gene's germline CDR1 is MNHNS and CDR2 SASEGT. This CDR3 is CASSAAPGQETQYF. CDR3 nucleotides: TGTGCCAGCAGCGCCGCTCCGGGGCAAGAGACCCAGTACTTC.

In this sample, this clone turned up many times. The chain links TRBV7-8 to TRBJ2-3; D is ambiguous. Germline V gene data show CDR1 as SGHVS and CDR2 as FQNEAQ. There are 14 residues in the CDR3. V lost 1 base and J 2 bases, leaving 7 bases between the germline ends. DNA for the CDR3: TGTGCCAGCAGCTTAGACACTAACACAGATACGCAGTATTTT. The encoded protein is CASSLDTNTDTQYF.

This clone has a count of ten or more. The rearrangement uses TRBV7-9 and TRBJ2-3; D may be TRBD1 (7 bases). The CDR3 is made up of 15 amino acids. Trimming removed 2 bases at V and 2 bases at J, with 11 bases between. Germline loops: CDR1 SEHNR, CDR2 FQNEAQ (reference sequence). DNA of the CDR3: TGTGCCAGCAGCTTACAGGGGGGCACCACAGATACGCAGTATTTT. It codes for CASSLQGGTTDTQYF.

This clone appeared many times. The CDR3 region is CATSRGGTSGGRETQYF. The DNA of the CDR3 is TGTGCCACCAGCAGAGGCGGGACTAGCGGGGGGCGGGAGACCCAGTACTTC. The chain carries TRBV15 and TRBJ2-5; 15 bases match TRBD2. After removal of 1 base from V and 5 bases from J, the junction contained 5 bases not matched to a gene. Germline loops: CDR1 LNHNV, CDR2 YYDKDF (reference sequence). This CDR3 is 17 amino acids long.

This clone was detected many times. This chain uses TRBV2 with TRBJ1-1; possible D gene TRBD1, 5 bases. The CDR3 covers 15 residues. V was cut by 5 bases and J by 0 bases, with 13 bases left in between. Germline lookup yields CDR1 SNHLY and CDR2 FYNNEI. In DNA form, the CDR3 reads TGTGCCAGCAGTCCTCCGTCAGGGATGAACACTGAAGCTTTCTTT. As protein: CASSPPSGMNTEAFF.

This clone has a count of ten or more. This chain joins TRBV19 and TRBJ1-2, with TRBD1 matching over 10 bases. Germline lookup yields CDR1 LNHDA and CDR2 SQIVND (reference sequence). This CDR3 has 14 amino acids. J was trimmed by 6 bases and V by 5 bases; bases with no gene match: 6. The CDR3 DNA is TGTGCCAGTAGTCCGGGACAGGGGCCCCATGGCTACACCTTC. Translated, it gives CASSPGQGPHGYTF.

This clone was detected ten times or more. This chain connects TRBV2 to TRBJ1-3, with TRBD1 matching over 9 bases. Germline CDR1 and CDR2: SNHLY and FYNNEI. The ends lost 8 bases at V and 0 bases at J; junction bases unmatched: 5. CDR3 length equals 15 residues. The DNA for the CDR3 is TGTGCCAGCCGACAGGGGGTTTTCTCTGGAAACACCATATATTTT. Translating it yields CASRQGVFSGNTIYF. The variable domain in full, with the rest retrieved from reference TRBV2 and TRBJ1-3, is EPEVTQTPSHQVTQMGQEVILRCVPISNHLYFYWYRQILGQKVEFLVSFYNNEISEKSEIFDDQFSVERPDGSNFTLKIRSTKLEDSAMYFCASRQGVFSGNTIYFGEGSWLTVV.

This clone was seen many times. V usage is TRBV7-2 and J usage is TRBJ1-5, with a possible D match to TRBD1 (6 bases). The CDR3 spans 16 residues. V was cut by 2 bases and J by 5 bases, with 16 bases left in between. Germline CDR1 is SGHTA and CDR2 is FQGNSA. The chain's CDR3 is CASSLSPPGAHQPQHF. Written as DNA, the CDR3 is TGTGCCAGCAGCTTATCGCCCCCAGGGGCCCATCAGCCCCAGCATTTT.

This clone was counted ten times or more. The chain links TRBV18 to TRBJ2-7; D not certain. The CDR3 loop spans 14 amino acids. The ends were cut back, 1 base at V and 2 bases at J, with 9 bases in the middle. The germline CDR1 and CDR2 sequences are KGHSH and LQKENI. CDR3 nucleotide sequence: TGTGCCAGCTCACCACTAGCCAATGCCTACGAGCAGTACTTC. It encodes CASSPLANAYEQYF.

This clone was recorded at least ten times. This chain uses TRBV6-5 with TRBJ2-5, with D possibly matching TRBD2 (5 bases). V lost 2 bases and J lost 7, with 5 bases in between. Germline loops: CDR1 MNHEY, CDR2 SVGAGI. The CDR3 loop spans 11 amino acids. The CDR3 DNA reads TGTGCCAGCAGTTACGCGGGGACCCAGTACTTC. Translating gives CASSYAGTQYF.

This clone came up a few times. The chain joins TRBV14 to TRBJ2-2, with 10 nucleotides matching TRBD2. The CDR3 is 17 amino acids. V lost 1 base and J lost 2; bases outside the gene matches: 4. Germline CDR1 reads SGHDN; CDR2 reads FVKESK. This CDR3 is CASSQGRTSGNTGELFF. CDR3 sequence (DNA): TGTGCCAGCAGCCAAGGAAGGACTAGCGGTAACACCGGGGAGCTGTTTTTT. The whole variable domain, remainder taken from reference TRBV14 and TRBJ2-2, is EAGVTQFPSHSVIEKGQTVTLRCDPISGHDNLYWYRRVMGKEIKFLLHFVKESKQDESGMPNNRFLAERTGGTYSTLKVQPAELEDSGVYFCASSQGRTSGNTGELFFGEGSRLTVL.

This clone was picked up many times. This chain links TRBV7-9 with TRBJ2-5; 12 bases align to TRBD2. This CDR3 has 16 residues. The trim removed 4 bases at V and 2 bases at J, leaving 5 bases unmatched. Germline CDR1 and CDR2: SEHNR and FQNEAQ (reference sequence). The CDR3 loop reads CASSSGLAGLQETQYF. For the CDR3, the DNA is TGTGCCAGCAGCTCCGGACTAGCGGGACTACAAGAGACCCAGTACTTC.

This clone was picked up many times. The rearrangement uses TRBV5-1 and TRBJ2-2; TRBD2 aligns across 11 bases. V shed 5 bases, J shed 4 bases, and the junction held 4 bases outside the gene matches. Germline-derived CDR1 and CDR2 are SGHRS and YFSETQ. The CDR3 is 15 amino acids. CDR3 loop: CASSPGTSGTGELFF. DNA for the CDR3: TGCGCCAGCAGTCCCGGGACTAGCGGCACCGGGGAGCTGTTTTTT.

This clone has ten or more counts. This chain connects TRBV7-9 to TRBJ2-1; 9 bases fit TRBD1. The V gene's germline CDR1 is SEHNR and CDR2 FQNEAQ (reference sequence). The junction had 13 bases not matched to a gene; V was cut back by 4 bases and J by 12 bases. This CDR3 region has 15 residues. This CDR3 reads CASSSGTGMLVGQFF. CDR3 nucleotides: TGTGCCAGCAGCTCCGGGACAGGGATGTTGGTAGGGCAGTTCTTC.

This clone was detected ten times or more. The J gene is TRBJ2-6, the V gene TRBV19; 8 positions match TRBD1. Germline V gives CDR1 LNHDA, CDR2 SQIVND (reference sequence). Losses at the gene ends were 4 bases for V and 2 bases for J; bases not matched to a gene: 7. The CDR3 sequence is 17 residues long. CDR3 sequence: CASSKTGGITGANVLTF. DNA of the CDR3: TGTGCCAGTAGTAAAACAGGGGGAATAACTGGGGCCAACGTCCTGACTTTC. Full variable domain (remainder filled in from reference TRBV19 and TRBJ2-6): DGGITQSPKYLFRKEGQNVTLSCEQNLNHDAMYWYRQDPGQGLRLIYYSQIVNDFQKGDIAEGYSVSREKKESFPLTVTSAQKNPTAFYLCASSKTGGITGANVLTFGAGSRLTVL.

This clone was detected ten times or more. V usage is TRBV5-1 and J usage is TRBJ2-1; the match to TRBD2 covers 8 bases. This CDR3 has 16 amino acids. V was pared by 1 base and J by 6 bases, with 9 bases of the junction left unmatched. Germline V gene lookup returns CDR1 SGHRS and CDR2 YFSETQ. The CDR3 region is CASSLWGLGGRNEQFF. The CDR3 DNA sequence: TGCGCCAGCAGCTTGTGGGGACTAGGAGGCCGCAATGAGCAGTTCTTC. The variable domain in full, with the rest retrieved from reference TRBV5-1 and TRBJ2-1, is KAGVTQTPRYLIKTRGQQVTLSCSPISGHRSVSWYQQTPGQGLQFLFEYFSETQRNKGNFPGRFSGRQFSNSRSEMNVSTLELGDSALYLCASSLWGLGGRNEQFFGPGTRLTVL.

This clone was seen ten or more times. The CDR3: CATNKLSGKNTEAFF. CDR3 nucleotides: TGTGCCACCAATAAATTATCAGGGAAGAACACTGAAGCTTTCTTT. The rearrangement uses TRBV6-5 and TRBJ1-1, with TRBD1 as a possible D gene (5 bases). V lost 10 bases and J 1 base, leaving 19 bases between the germline ends. CDR1 and CDR2 (germline): MNHEY, SVGAGI. This CDR3 comprises 15 residues.

This clone was observed at least ten times. The chain is built from TRBV2 and TRBJ1-1; tentatively, D is TRBD1 (5 bases). V was trimmed by 8 bases and J by 7 bases, leaving 14 bases between them. The germline V gene encodes CDR1 SNHLY and CDR2 FYNNEI. This CDR3 is 12 amino acids long. The CDR3 nucleotides are TGTGCCAGCTACCAGGGCGAAGGTGAAGCTTTCTTT. It is translated as CASYQGEGEAFF.

This clone has ten or more counts. This chain links TRBV9 with TRBJ1-1, with a tentative D call TRBD1 (5 bases). The length of the CDR3 is 15 residues. V was clipped by 5 bases and J by 0 bases, with 14 bases between them. CDR1 is SGDLS, CDR2 YYNGEE, per germline. CDR3 sequence reads: CASSPQGGLNTEAFF. CDR3 in DNA: TGTGCCAGCAGTCCCCAGGGCGGACTGAACACTGAAGCTTTCTTT.

This clone was recorded a few times. V and J are TRBV6-5 and TRBJ1-6; D may be TRBD1 (5 bases). Trimming removed 6 bases at V and 6 bases at J, with 15 bases between. Per the germline V gene, CDR1 is MNHEY and CDR2 is SVGAGI. The CDR3 consists of 15 residues. The CDR3 DNA reads TGTGCCAGCAGGCCTCCGGGACTTCCTAATTCACCCCTCCACTTT. Its protein product is CASRPPGLPNSPLHF.

This clone was counted many times. J is TRBJ1-2 and V is TRBV19, with 7 bases lining up with TRBD1. V shed 4 bases and J 4 bases; nucleotides not matched to a gene: 3. This CDR3 is built from 13 residues. The germline V gene has CDR1 LNHDA and CDR2 SQIVND (reference sequence). The CDR3 DNA sequence: TGTGCCAGTAGTACGCAGGGGGGCTATGGCTACACCTTC. Encoded protein: CASSTQGGYGYTF.

The chain carries TRBV9 and TRBJ2-5; D is possibly TRBD1 (6 bases). Germline CDR1 is SGDLS and CDR2 is YYNGEE. This CDR3 region has 16 residues. With 0 bases removed from V and 5 bases from J, the gap between germline ends came to 17 bases. CDR3 amino acids: CASSVAGGRGLETQYF. The CDR3 nucleotides read TGTGCCAGCAGCGTAGCTGGGGGCAGGGGTTTGGAGACCCAGTACTTC.

This clone has ten or more counts. V usage is TRBV2 and J usage is TRBJ2-2, with 9 bases that match TRBD1. Germline V gives CDR1 SNHLY, CDR2 FYNNEI. This CDR3 comprises 16 residues. Trimming at V came to 3 bases and at J to 2 bases, leaving 4 bases not matched to a gene. CDR3 nucleotides: TGTGCCAGCAGTGATGGACAGGGGCCAAACACCGGGGAGCTGTTTTTT. This codes for CASSDGQGPNTGELFF. The entire variable domain, with the rest obtained from reference TRBV2 and TRBJ2-2, is as follows: EPEVTQTPSHQVTQMGQEVILRCVPISNHLYFYWYRQILGQKVEFLVSFYNNEISEKSEIFDDQFSVERPDGSNFTLKIRSTKLEDSAMYFCASSDGQGPNTGELFFGEGSRLTVL.

This clone was picked up many times. The chain carries TRBV7-9 and TRBJ2-3, with 16 nucleotides matching TRBD2. V was pared by 4 bases and J by 9 bases, with 10 bases of the junction left unmatched. This CDR3 comprises 17 residues. The germline V gene has CDR1 SEHNR and CDR2 FQNEAQ (reference sequence). DNA for the CDR3: TGTGCCAGCAGCTCTGGGACTAGCGGGAGGGCTAGAGGAACGCAGTATTTT. This gives the protein CASSSGTSGRARGTQYF. Full variable domain (missing parts from reference TRBV7-9 and TRBJ2-3): DTGVSQNPRHKITKRGQNVTFRCDPISEHNRLYWYRQTLGQGPEFLTYFQNEAQLEKSRLLSDRFSAERPKGSFSTLEIQRTEQGDSAMYLCASSSGTSGRARGTQYFGPGTRLTVL.

The sample holds many counts of this clone. The chain has TRBV19 and TRBJ2-1; D is perhaps TRBD1 (6 bases). This CDR3 spans 17 amino acids. Trimming cost V 3 bases and J 7 bases, with 22 bases left between them. Per germline, CDR1 LNHDA and CDR2 SQIVND (reference sequence). CDR3 in DNA: TGTGCCAGTAGTATCCACACACAGGGTTTTACTTTAAATGAGCAGTTCTTC. Protein: CASSIHTQGFTLNEQFF.

This clone was seen ten or more times. The chain links TRBV6-5 to TRBJ1-2; D possibly corresponds to TRBD1 (6 bases). Germline V lookup: CDR1 MNHEY, CDR2 SVGAGI. This CDR3 contains 16 residues. The germline V and J ends were trimmed by 0 bases and 4 bases, with 15 bases remaining between them. The DNA of the CDR3 is TGTGCCAGCAGTTACTCAGGGGGTCGCAGGGGCTATGGCTACACCTTC. Translated, it gives CASSYSGGRRGYGYTF.

This clone was seen many times. This chain joins TRBV21-1 and TRBJ2-1; the listed D gene, TRBD1, was not tested against the DNA. TRBV21-1 is marked as a pseudogene. The CDR3 runs 16 residues. The CDR3 bases are TGTGCCAGCAGCAAAGAAAGGGGGCCTTCCTACAATGAGCAGTTCTTC. Protein product: CASSKERGPSYNEQFF.

This clone was found many times. This rearrangement joins TRBV27 to TRBJ1-5; 7 bases agree with TRBD1. The germline CDR1 and CDR2 sequences are MNHEY and SMNVEV (reference sequence). The CDR3 extends over 16 amino acids. The V segment lost 5 bases and the J segment 4 bases; nucleotides outside the gene matches: 11. The CDR3 region has the DNA TGTGCCAGCAGTCCGAGCCAGGGGGTTAAAAATCAGCCCCAGCATTTT. Its translation is CASSPSQGVKNQPQHF.

This clone has at least ten counts. The V and J genes are TRBV29-1 and TRBJ2-5, with D hard to call. V lost 4 bases and J 7 bases, leaving 10 bases between the germline ends. The germline V gene encodes CDR1 SQVTM and CDR2 ANQGSEA. The CDR3 length is 11 residues. The CDR3 sequence: CSVGDVRTQYF. DNA for the CDR3: TGCAGCGTTGGAGACGTCCGGACCCAGTACTTC.